This T cell receptor (beta chain) derives from a study of blood T cells in healthy people across ages. With a J-beta primer mix and a sample-barcoded 5' primer, a second PCR ran about 7 to 12 cycles. Every cDNA molecule carried a tag from a template-switch adaptor bearing 12 random nucleotides. There were at least 3 million CDR3-containing paired-end reads obtained from each sample. TCRdb reprocessed the 5' RACE reads with MiXCR, giving one entry per CDR3 protein. The sample holds 1.5 million or so distinct CDR3 sequences, around 39% seen once. Healthy Caucasian individuals from Russia aged about 6 to 90 served as donors. At least 7 million PBMCs were isolated per sample. The J segment lost 7 bases and the V segment lost 3 bases, leaving 7 bases of the junction unmatched. The germline V gene has CDR1 LGHDT and CDR2 YNNKEL (reference sequence). The CDR3 consists of 15 residues.

The clonotype originates from a woman under 30 in good health. Sequencing was performed on blood. The rearrangement joins TRBV3-1 to TRBJ2-3; TRBD2 aligns across 10 bases. CDR3 in DNA: TGTGCCAGCAGCCACGGGGGAGCGGGGGGGAATACGCAGTATTTT. Protein sequence: CASSHGGAGGNTQYF.